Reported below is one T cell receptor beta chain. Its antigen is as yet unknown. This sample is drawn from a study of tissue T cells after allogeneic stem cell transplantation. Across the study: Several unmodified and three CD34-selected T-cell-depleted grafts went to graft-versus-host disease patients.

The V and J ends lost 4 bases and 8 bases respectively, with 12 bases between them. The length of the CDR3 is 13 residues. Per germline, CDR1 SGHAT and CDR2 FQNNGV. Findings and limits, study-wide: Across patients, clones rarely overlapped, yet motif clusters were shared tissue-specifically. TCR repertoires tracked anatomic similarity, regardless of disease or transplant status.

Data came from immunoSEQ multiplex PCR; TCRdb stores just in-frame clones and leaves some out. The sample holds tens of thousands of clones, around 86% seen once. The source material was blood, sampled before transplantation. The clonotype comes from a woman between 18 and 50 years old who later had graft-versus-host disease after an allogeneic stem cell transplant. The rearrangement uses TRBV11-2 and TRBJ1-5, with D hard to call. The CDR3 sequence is CASSSGLREPQHF. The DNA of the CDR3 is TGTGCCAGCAGCTCGGGCCTAAGGGAGCCCCAGCATTTT.